A selection of T cell receptor beta chains follows, all from one sample in a study of early T cells in non-severe SARS-CoV-2 infection. MiXCR, run by TCRdb on the 5' RACE reads, gives a single entry per CDR3 protein. This sample has 30,000 or so distinct CDR3 sequences; 5.8% occur once, and the top ten carry roughly 5.4%. Sequencing used whole blood. These receptors came from an adult who was a healthcare worker with PCR-confirmed SARS-CoV-2 infection or an uninfected control (not recorded which). Both conserved end residues are part of each CDR3. The D gene is left open where the match is weak. The size field reads how often the clone was seen (once, few, many) or a class if it is expanded.

v_call,j_call,d_call,clone_size,cdr3_aa,cdr3_nt
TRBV11-2,TRBJ2-1,TRBD1,many,CASSLLLQGAGEQFF,TGTGCCAGCAGCTTACTTCTACAGGGGGCCGGTGAGCAGTTCTTC
TRBV11-3,TRBJ1-3,.,few,CASSTQGGNTIYF,TGTGCCAGCAGTACTCAAGGTGGAAACACCATATATTTT
TRBV12-3/TRBV12-4,TRBJ1-5,TRBD1,many,CASSSWDRGNNQPQHF,TGTGCCAGCAGTTCCTGGGACAGGGGCAACAATCAGCCCCAGCATTTT
TRBV28,TRBJ2-3,TRBD2,few,CASSDRTSGVSTDTQYF,TGTGCCAGCAGTGACCGCACTAGCGGGGTTAGCACAGATACGCAGTATTTT
TRBV24-1,TRBJ2-7,.,many,CATSDGGAPHSYEQYF,TGTGCCACCAGTGATGGTGGGGCACCCCATTCCTACGAGCAGTACTTC
TRBV10-2,TRBJ2-2,TRBD2,medium-sized,CASSEVGGLAERTGELFF,TGCGCCAGCAGTGAGGTGGGGGGACTAGCGGAACGCACCGGGGAGCTGTTTTTT
TRBV5-1,TRBJ2-1,.,many,CASSSGLTSAPSYNEQFF,TGCGCCAGCAGCTCTGGGCTTACATCCGCGCCCTCCTACAATGAGCAGTTCTTC
TRBV7-2,TRBJ2-7,.,many,CASSFPGPLEQYF,TGTGCCAGCAGCTTCCCCGGGCCCCTCGAACAGTACTTC
TRBV20-1,TRBJ2-4,.,few,CSASPIGKNIQYF,TGCAGTGCCAGCCCCATTGGCAAAAACATTCAGTACTTC
TRBV14,TRBJ2-5,.,few,CASSQDRRARETQYF,TGTGCCAGCAGCCAAGATCGTAGAGCACGAGAGACCCAGTACTTC
TRBV2,TRBJ2-2,.,many,CAWRDMESGELFF,TGTGCCTGGCGAGACATGGAATCCGGGGAGCTGTTTTTT